Listed below are T cell receptor beta chains from one sample, sequenced in a study of blood T cell repertoires in COVID-19. Data came from immunoSEQ multiplex PCR; TCRdb stores just in-frame clones and leaves some out. Among 250,000 to 300,000 clones listed, 86% were seen once. Source material: peripheral blood. All receptors come from a man in his late teens or twenties with active or convalescent COVID-19. The CDR3 runs from the conserved cysteine through the conserved F or W. The D gene is left open where the match is weak. The size field is filled for only some rows; it gives once, few, many or a size class.

J | V | D | size | DNA | CDR3
TRBJ2-1 | TRBV2 | TRBD1 | . | TGTGCCAGCAGTGAGGACAGGGTGATATACAATGAGCAGTTCTTC | CASSEDRVIYNEQFF
TRBJ2-5 | TRBV30 | TRBD1 | once | TGTGCCTGGAGTGGTAAGGACAGGGTGGGAGAGACCCAGTACTTC | CAWSGKDRVGETQYF
TRBJ2-5 | TRBV5-1 | TRBD1 | . | TGCGCCAGCAAGATCGGGACAGAGCAAGAGACCCAGTACTTC | CASKIGTEQETQYF
TRBJ1-1 | TRBV7-6 | TRBD1 | . | TGTGCCAGCAGCTTAGGGGGACAGGGGAGCACTGAAGCTTTCTTT | CASSLGGQGSTEAFF
TRBJ2-1 | TRBV10-3 | TRBD2 | once | TGTGCCATCGGTACATTAGCGGGAGACAATGAGCAGTTCTTC | CAIGTLAGDNEQFF
TRBJ2-1 | TRBV6-2/TRBV6-3 | . | . | TGTGCCAGCAGTTCGGGTGAGCAGTTCTTC | CASSSGEQFF
TRBJ2-2 | TRBV28 | . | . | TGTGCCAGCAGTTTATTGCTGGAACAGCCGAACACCGGGGAGCTGTTTTTT | CASSLLLEQPNTGELFF
TRBJ2-2 | TRBV2 | . | . | TGTGCCAGCAGTTATACCGGGGAGCTGTTTTTT | CASSYTGELFF
TRBJ2-2 | TRBV28 | . | . | TGTGCCAGCAGCTTGGGGCAGGTGGTTACCACCGGGGAGCTGTTTTTT | CASSLGQVVTTGELFF
TRBJ1-2 | TRBV19 | TRBD1 | . | TGTGCCAGTAGTATAGATCGGCGGTCAGGGGGTGGCTACACCTTC | CASSIDRRSGGGYTF
TRBJ1-6 | TRBV9 | TRBD1 | . | TGTGCCACCCCGGCGTGGGGGACAGCTCTCCACTTT | CATPAWGTALHF
TRBJ1-6 | TRBV6-4 | TRBD1 | few | TGTGCCAGCAGCGAAACCGGGACAGCAAATTCACCCCTCCACTTT | CASSETGTANSPLHF
TRBJ2-7 | TRBV10-3 | . | . | TGTGCCATCAGTGTAGAGGGTGGAAGATACGAGCAGTACTTC | CAISVEGGRYEQYF
TRBJ2-5 | TRBV29-1 | TRBD2 | . | TGCAGCGCCCACCCTAGCGGGAGTACAGAGACCCAGTACTTC | CSAHPSGSTETQYF
TRBJ2-2 | TRBV29-1 | . | . | TGCAGCGTAGCGGTCGCCGGGGAGCTGTTTTTT | CSVAVAGELFF
TRBJ2-1 | TRBV5-6 | TRBD1 | . | TGTGCCAGCAGCACATACAGGGGGTTCGTTAATGAGCAGTTCTTC | CASSTYRGFVNEQFF